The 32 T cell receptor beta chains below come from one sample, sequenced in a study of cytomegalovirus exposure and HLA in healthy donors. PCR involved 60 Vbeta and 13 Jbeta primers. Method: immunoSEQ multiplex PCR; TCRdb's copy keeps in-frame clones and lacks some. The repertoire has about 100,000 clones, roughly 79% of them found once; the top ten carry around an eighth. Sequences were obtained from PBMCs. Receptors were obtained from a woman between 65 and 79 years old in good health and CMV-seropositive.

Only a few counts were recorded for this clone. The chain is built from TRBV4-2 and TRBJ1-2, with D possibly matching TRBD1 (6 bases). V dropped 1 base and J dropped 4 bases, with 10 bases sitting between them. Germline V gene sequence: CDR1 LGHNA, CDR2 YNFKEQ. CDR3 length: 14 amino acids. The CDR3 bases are TGTGCCAGCAGCCAAGCAGGGGATCCCTATGGCTACACCTTC. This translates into CASSQAGDPYGYTF.

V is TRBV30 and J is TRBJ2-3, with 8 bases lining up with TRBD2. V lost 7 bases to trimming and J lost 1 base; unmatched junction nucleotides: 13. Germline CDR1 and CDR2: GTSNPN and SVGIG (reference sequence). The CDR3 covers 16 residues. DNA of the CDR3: TGTGCCTCCACCGTAAGCGGGAGAAGGGGCACAGATACGCAGTATTTT. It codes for CASTVSGRRGTDTQYF.

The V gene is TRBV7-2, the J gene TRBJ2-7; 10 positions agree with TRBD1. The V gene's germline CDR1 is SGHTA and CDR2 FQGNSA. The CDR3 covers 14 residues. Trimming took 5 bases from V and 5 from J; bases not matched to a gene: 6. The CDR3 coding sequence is TGTGCCAGCAGCATCTGGGACAGGGGAGACGAGCAGTACTTC. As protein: CASSIWDRGDEQYF.

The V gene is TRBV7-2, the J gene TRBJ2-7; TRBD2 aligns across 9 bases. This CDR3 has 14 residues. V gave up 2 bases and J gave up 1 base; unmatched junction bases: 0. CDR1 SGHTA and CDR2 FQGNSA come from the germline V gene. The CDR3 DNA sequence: TGTGCCAGCAGCTTAAGCGGGAGGTCCTACGAGCAGTACTTC. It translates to CASSLSGRSYEQYF.

For the CDR3, the DNA is TGTGCCAGTAGTCAGGTGAATACGCAGTATTTT. The encoded protein is CASSQVNTQYF. The V gene is TRBV19, the J gene TRBJ2-3; no definite D call. Germline CDR1 reads LNHDA; CDR2 reads SQIVND (reference sequence). With 5 bases removed from V and 7 bases from J, the gap between germline ends came to 7 bases. The CDR3 totals 11 residues. Full variable domain (missing parts from reference TRBV19 and TRBJ2-3): DGGITQSPKYLFRKEGQNVTLSCEQNLNHDAMYWYRQDPGQGLRLIYYSQIVNDFQKGDIAEGYSVSREKKESFPLTVTSAQKNPTAFYLCASSQVNTQYFGPGTRLTVL.

The CDR3 sequence is CASSQTGQGPPYEQYF. The CDR3 nucleotides are TGCGCCAGCAGCCAAACTGGACAGGGGCCCCCCTACGAGCAGTACTTC. V and J are TRBV4-1 and TRBJ2-7; the match to TRBD1 covers 9 bases. V dropped 2 bases and J dropped 2; count of bases not matched to a gene: 7. The germline V gene has CDR1 MGHRA and CDR2 YSYEKL. CDR3 length: 16 residues.

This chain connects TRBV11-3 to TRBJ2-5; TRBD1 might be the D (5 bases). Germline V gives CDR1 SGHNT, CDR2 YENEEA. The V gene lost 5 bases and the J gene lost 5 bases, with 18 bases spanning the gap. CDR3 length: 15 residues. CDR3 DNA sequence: TGTGCCAGCAGCCCAGCCTCAGGGCGGATGGAGACCCAGTACTTC. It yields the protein CASSPASGRMETQYF.

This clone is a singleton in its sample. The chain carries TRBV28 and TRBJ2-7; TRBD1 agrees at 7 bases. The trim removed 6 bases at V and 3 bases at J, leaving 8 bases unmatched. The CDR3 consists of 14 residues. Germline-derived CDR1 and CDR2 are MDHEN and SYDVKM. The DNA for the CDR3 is TGTGCCAGCAGACACCGACAGGGATTCTACGAGCAGTACTTC. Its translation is CASRHRQGFYEQYF.

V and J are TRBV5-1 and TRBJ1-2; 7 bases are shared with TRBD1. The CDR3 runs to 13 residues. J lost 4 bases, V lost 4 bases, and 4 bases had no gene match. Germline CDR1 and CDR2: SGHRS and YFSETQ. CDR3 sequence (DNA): TGCGCCAGCAGCAGGGACAGCATCTATGGCTACACCTTC. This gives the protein CASSRDSIYGYTF.

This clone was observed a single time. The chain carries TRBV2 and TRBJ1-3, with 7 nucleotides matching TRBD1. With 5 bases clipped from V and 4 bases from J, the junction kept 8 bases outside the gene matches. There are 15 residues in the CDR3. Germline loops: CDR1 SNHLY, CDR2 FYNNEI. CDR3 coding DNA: TGTGCCAGCAGTCTGACAGGGCTGGGGGGAAACACCATATATTTT. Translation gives CASSLTGLGGNTIYF.

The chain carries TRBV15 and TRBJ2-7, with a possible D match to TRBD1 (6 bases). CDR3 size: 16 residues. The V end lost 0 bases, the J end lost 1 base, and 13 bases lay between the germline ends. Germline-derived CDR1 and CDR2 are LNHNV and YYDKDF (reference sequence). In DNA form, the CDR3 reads TGTGCCACCAGCAGAGATCCTGGGGGCGCATCCTACGAGCAGTACTTC. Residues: CATSRDPGGASYEQYF.

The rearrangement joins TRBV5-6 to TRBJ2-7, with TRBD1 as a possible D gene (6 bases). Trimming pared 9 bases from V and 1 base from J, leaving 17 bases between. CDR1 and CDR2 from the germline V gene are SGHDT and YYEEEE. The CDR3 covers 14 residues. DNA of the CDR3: TGTGCCACCAAAACAACAGGGAGTTCCTACGAGCAGTACTTC. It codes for CATKTTGSSYEQYF.

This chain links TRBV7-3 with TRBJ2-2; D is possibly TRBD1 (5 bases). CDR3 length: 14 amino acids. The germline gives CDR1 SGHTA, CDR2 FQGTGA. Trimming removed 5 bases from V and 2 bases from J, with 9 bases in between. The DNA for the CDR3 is TGTGCCAGCAGCCTCAGGGTAAACACCGGGGAGCTGTTTTTT. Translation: CASSLRVNTGELFF.

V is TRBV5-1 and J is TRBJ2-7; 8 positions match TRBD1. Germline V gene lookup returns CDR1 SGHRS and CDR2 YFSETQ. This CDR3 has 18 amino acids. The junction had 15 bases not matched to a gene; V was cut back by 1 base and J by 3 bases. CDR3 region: CASSLSTPAGQAFYEQYF. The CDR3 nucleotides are TGCGCCAGCAGCTTGTCCACACCGGCGGGACAGGCCTTCTACGAGCAGTACTTC.

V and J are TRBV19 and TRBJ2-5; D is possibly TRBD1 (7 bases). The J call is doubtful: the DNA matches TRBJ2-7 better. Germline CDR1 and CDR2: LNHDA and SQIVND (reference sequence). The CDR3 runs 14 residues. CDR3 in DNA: TGTGCCTCCCGGGAGACAGGGAGTAACTACGAGCAGTACTTC. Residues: CASRETGSNYEQYF.

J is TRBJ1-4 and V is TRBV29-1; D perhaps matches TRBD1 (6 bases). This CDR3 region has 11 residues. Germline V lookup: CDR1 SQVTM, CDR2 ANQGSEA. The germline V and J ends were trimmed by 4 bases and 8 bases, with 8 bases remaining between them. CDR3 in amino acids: CSVVDREKLFF. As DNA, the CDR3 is TGCAGCGTTGTCGACAGGGAAAAACTGTTTTTT.

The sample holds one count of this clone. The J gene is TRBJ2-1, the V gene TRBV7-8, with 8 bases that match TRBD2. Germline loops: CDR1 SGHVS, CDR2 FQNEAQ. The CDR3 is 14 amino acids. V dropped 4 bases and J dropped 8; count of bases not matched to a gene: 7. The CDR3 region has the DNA TGTGCCAGCAGCTCACAGGCGGGAGGCTATGAGCAGTTCTTC. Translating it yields CASSSQAGGYEQFF.

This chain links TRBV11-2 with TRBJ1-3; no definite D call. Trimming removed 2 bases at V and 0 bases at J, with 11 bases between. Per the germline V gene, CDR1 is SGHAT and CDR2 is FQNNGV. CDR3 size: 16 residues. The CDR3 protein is CASSLLLTTSGNTIYF. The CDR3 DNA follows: TGTGCCAGCAGCTTATTGTTGACTACCTCTGGAAACACCATATATTTT.

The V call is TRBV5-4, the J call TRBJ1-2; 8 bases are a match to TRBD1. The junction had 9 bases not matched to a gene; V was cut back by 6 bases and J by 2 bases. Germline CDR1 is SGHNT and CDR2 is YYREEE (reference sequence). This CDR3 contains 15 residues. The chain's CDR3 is CASTSGGRGNYGYTF. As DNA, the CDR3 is TGTGCCAGCACCTCAGGGGGCCGTGGAAACTATGGCTACACCTTC.

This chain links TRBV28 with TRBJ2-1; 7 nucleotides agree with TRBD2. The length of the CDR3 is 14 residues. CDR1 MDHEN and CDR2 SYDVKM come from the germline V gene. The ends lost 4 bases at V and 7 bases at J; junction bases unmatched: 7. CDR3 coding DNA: TGTGCCAGCAGTTATACGGGGGGAGGGAATGAGCAGTTCTTC. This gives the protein CASSYTGGGNEQFF.

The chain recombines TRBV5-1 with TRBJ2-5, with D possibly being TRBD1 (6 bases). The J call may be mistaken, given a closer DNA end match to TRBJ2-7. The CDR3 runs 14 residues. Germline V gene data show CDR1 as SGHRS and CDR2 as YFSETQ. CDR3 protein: CASSSATGSYEQYF. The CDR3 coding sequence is TGCGCCAGCAGCTCTGCTACAGGGTCCTACGAGCAGTACTTC.

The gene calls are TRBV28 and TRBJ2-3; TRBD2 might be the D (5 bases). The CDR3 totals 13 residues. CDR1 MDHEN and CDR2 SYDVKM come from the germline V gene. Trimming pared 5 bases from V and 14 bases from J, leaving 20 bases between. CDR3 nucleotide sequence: TGTGCCAGCAGTCCCGCCCTAGCTCCCCGGAGGTATTTT. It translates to CASSPALAPRRYF.

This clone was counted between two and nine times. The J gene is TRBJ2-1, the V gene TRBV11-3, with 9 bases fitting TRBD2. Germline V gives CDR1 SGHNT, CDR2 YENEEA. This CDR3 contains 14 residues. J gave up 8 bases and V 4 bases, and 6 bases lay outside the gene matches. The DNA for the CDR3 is TGTGCCAGCAGCTCGCGGACTAGCGTCGATGAGCAGTTCTTC. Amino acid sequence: CASSSRTSVDEQFF.

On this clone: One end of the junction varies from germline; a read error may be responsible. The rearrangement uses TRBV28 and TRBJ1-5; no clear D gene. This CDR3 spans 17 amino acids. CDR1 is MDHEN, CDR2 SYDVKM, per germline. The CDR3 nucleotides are TGTGCCAGCAGTTTATTGGAGGGTCTGTGGGGAAATCGGCCCCAGCATTTT. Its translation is CASSLLEGLWGNRPQHF. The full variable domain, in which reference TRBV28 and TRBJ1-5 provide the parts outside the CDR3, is DVKVTQSSRYLVKRTGEKVFLECVQDMDHENMFWYRQDPGLGLRLIYFSYDVKMKEKGDIPEGYSVSREKKERFSLILESASTNQTSMYLCASSLLEGLWGNRPQHFGDGTRLSIL.

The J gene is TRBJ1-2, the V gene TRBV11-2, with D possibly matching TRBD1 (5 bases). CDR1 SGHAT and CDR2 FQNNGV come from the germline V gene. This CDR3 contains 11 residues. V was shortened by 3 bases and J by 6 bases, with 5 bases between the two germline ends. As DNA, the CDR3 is TGTGCCAGCAGCTTCAGGGATGGCTACACCTTC. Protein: CASSFRDGYTF.

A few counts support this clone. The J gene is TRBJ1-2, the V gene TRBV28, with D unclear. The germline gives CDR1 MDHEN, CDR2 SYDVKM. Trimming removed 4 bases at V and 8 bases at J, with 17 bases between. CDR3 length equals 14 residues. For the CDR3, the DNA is TGTGCCAGCAGTTCGACACCAAGGCGCGCCGGCTACACCTTC. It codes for CASSSTPRRAGYTF.

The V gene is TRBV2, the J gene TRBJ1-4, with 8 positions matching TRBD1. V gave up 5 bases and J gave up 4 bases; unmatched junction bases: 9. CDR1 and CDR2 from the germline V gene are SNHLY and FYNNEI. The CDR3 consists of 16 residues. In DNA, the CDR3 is TGTGCCAGCAGTTGGCGGGGGACAGGCTTTAATGAAAAACTGTTTTTT. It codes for CASSWRGTGFNEKLFF. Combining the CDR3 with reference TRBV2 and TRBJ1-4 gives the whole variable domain EPEVTQTPSHQVTQMGQEVILRCVPISNHLYFYWYRQILGQKVEFLVSFYNNEISEKSEIFDDQFSVERPDGSNFTLKIRSTKLEDSAMYFCASSWRGTGFNEKLFFGSGTQLSVL.

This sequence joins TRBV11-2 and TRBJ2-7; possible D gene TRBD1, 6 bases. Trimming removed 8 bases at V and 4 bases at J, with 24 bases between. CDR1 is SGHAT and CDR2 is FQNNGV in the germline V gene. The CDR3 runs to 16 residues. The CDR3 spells CASLSIRDNPPYEQYF. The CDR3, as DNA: TGTGCCAGCTTATCAATACGGGACAACCCTCCGTACGAGCAGTACTTC.

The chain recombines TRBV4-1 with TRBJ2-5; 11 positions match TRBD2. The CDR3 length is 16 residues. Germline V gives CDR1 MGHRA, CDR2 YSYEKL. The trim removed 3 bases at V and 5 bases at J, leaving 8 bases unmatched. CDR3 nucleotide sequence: TGCGCCAGCAGCCAGGATAGCGGGAGGGAAGTGGAGACCCAGTACTTC. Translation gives CASSQDSGREVETQYF.

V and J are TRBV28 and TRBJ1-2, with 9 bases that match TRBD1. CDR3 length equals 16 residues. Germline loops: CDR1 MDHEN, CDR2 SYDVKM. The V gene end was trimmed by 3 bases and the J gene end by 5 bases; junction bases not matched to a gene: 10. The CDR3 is CASSFLDRGEIYGYTF. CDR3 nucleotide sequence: TGTGCCAGCAGTTTCTTGGACAGGGGAGAAATTTATGGCTACACCTTC.

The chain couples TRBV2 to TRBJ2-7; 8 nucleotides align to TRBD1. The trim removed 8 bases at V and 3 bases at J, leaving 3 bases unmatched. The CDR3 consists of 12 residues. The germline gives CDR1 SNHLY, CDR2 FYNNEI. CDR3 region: CASGQGRYEQYF. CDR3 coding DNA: TGTGCCAGCGGACAGGGACGCTACGAGCAGTACTTC.

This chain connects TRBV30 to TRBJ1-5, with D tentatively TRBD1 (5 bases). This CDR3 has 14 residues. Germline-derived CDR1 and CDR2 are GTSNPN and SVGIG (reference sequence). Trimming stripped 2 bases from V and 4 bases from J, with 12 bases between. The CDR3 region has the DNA TGTGCCTGGAGTTTCGACAGAATTAATCAGCCCCAGCATTTT. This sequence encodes CAWSFDRINQPQHF.